This T cell receptor beta chain was obtained from a study of post-analysis software for immune sequencing data. This clonotype was counted a few times. Incorporated into the TCR beta cDNA libraries were unique molecular identifiers, which served to reduce PCR and sequencing biases. TCRdb re-analysed the PCR reads in MiXCR, keeping a single row per CDR3 protein. The profile shows 750,000 to 950,000 distinct CDR3 sequences, approximately 50% of them singletons. The TCR originated in a girl aged 5-17 years with multiple sclerosis. The sample was blood.

The CDR3, as DNA: TGTGCCAGCAGCCCTCTCCGGTCGGGGGCTGGCTACACCTTC. Translation: CASSPLRSGAGYTF. This rearrangement joins TRBV7-8 to TRBJ1-2; weak D call: TRBD1 (6 bases). CDR3 length: 14 amino acids. V was clipped by 5 bases and J by 7 bases, with 17 bases between them. The germline V gene has CDR1 SGHVS and CDR2 FQNEAQ.